This T cell receptor (beta chain) was captured by sequencing in a study of molecular identifiers for immune sequencing clone quantification. Input for naive CD8 libraries was roughly 20,000 to 1,000,000 sorted cells; the RNA fraction used was 10%, 30% or 50%. For bulk TCR libraries, previously described methods and listed TCR primers were used. TCRdb called the PCR reads again in MiXCR, with one record for every CDR3 protein. This sample yields some 320,000 distinct CDR3 sequences, of which roughly 23% are seen a single time; about 0.81% belongs to the top ten. Concerning this clonotype itself: Its antigen is currently unknown.

General study findings and limits: Identical TCR molecules that share a barcode could lead to an underestimation of highly expanded clone sizes. Even with about a million naive cells present, spiked Jurkat TCR RNA from one cell was reportedly detectable.

Germline CDR1 is LNHDA and CDR2 is SQIVND (reference sequence). CDR3 length equals 15 residues. J gave up 5 bases and V 4 bases, and 3 bases lay outside the gene matches. The clonotype originates from a human donor in good health. Some libraries in this study had Jurkat cell RNA spiked in. J is TRBJ2-7 and V is TRBV19, with TRBD2 identical over 15 bases. The sample consisted of naive CD8+ T cells from blood, with Jurkat cell RNA spiked in. Specified subset: FACS-sorted CD8+CD4-CCR7+CD45RA+ naive T cells. This chain's CDR3 is CASSKGLAGGNEQYF. The CDR3 DNA reads TGTGCCAGTAGTAAGGGACTAGCGGGAGGTAACGAGCAGTACTTC.